Reported below is one TCR beta chain. These data belong to a study of blood T cell repertoires in COVID-19. Only in-frame clones appear in the TCRdb table, and some are missing; sequencing was by immunoSEQ multiplex PCR. The table records over 75,000 clones, 85% to 90% of them present only once. V lost 0 bases to trimming and J lost 3 bases, with 15 bases between them. Per germline, CDR1 LGHNA and CDR2 YNFKEQ. The CDR3 length is 17 residues. Sequenced: peripheral blood. The origin of this receptor is a man aged 50 to 59 with COVID-19, enrolled during active disease. The chain recombines TRBV4-2 with TRBJ2-1; TRBD2 might be the D (7 bases). CDR3 loop: CASSQEEAGADYNEQFF. DNA for the CDR3: TGTGCCAGCAGCCAAGAAGAGGCGGGGGCCGACTACAATGAGCAGTTCTTC.